These 16 T cell receptor beta chains originate from one sample sequenced in a study of blood T cell repertoires in COVID-19. Libraries were prepared by immunoSEQ multiplex PCR; TCRdb keeps only in-frame clonotypes and omits some of them. The data contain roughly 52,000 clones, roughly 90% of them singletons. What was sequenced was peripheral blood. The receptors were gathered from a man in his sixties with active COVID-19.

This rearrangement joins TRBV6-5 to TRBJ1-4, with D maybe TRBD1 (5 bases). The V end lost 6 bases, the J end lost 6 bases, and 14 bases lay between the germline ends. The CDR3 consists of 14 residues. From germline, CDR1 is MNHEY and CDR2 SVGAGI. The CDR3 protein is CASSPGDHDEKLFF. The CDR3, as DNA: TGTGCCAGCAGCCCGGGGGATCATGATGAAAAACTGTTTTTT.

This sequence joins TRBV6-1 and TRBJ1-1; TRBD1 matches 9 bases. The length of the CDR3 is 16 residues. The germline gives CDR1 MNHNS, CDR2 SASEGT. Trimming at V came to 1 base and at J to 5 bases, leaving 8 bases not matched to a gene. CDR3 DNA: TGTGCCAGCAGTGAAGAAGGGGACAGGGTGAGGACTGAAGCTTTCTTT. Translated, it gives CASSEEGDRVRTEAFF.

CDR3 in amino acids: CASSPAASYEQYF. CDR3 nucleotides: TGTGCCAGCAGTCCAGCGGCTAGCTACGAGCAGTACTTC. J is TRBJ2-7 and V is TRBV13; D is possibly TRBD2 (5 bases). Germline V gene sequence: CDR1 PRHDT, CDR2 FYEKMQ (reference sequence). The CDR3 is made up of 13 amino acids. Deletions cut 6 bases from V and 3 bases from J, with 12 bases between. Filled out from reference TRBV13 and TRBJ2-7, the complete variable domain reads AAGVIQSPRHLIKEKRETATLKCYPIPRHDTVYWYQQGPGQDPQFLISFYEKMQSDKGSIPDRFSAQQFSDYHSELNMSSLELGDSALYFCASSPAASYEQYFGPGTRLTVT.

The CDR3 region is CASSLEAGLSTDTQYF. CDR3 bases: TGCGCCAGCAGCTTGGAGGCCGGACTTAGCACAGATACGCAGTATTTT. This rearrangement joins TRBV5-1 to TRBJ2-3; tentatively, D is TRBD2 (5 bases). This CDR3 has 16 residues. Between the trimmed V and J ends, which lost 0 bases and 0 bases, there was a span of 11 bases. Germline values: CDR1 SGHRS, CDR2 YFSETQ. The variable domain in full, with the rest retrieved from reference TRBV5-1 and TRBJ2-3, is KAGVTQTPRYLIKTRGQQVTLSCSPISGHRSVSWYQQTPGQGLQFLFEYFSETQRNKGNFPGRFSGRQFSNSRSEMNVSTLELGDSALYLCASSLEAGLSTDTQYFGPGTRLTVL.

The V and J genes are TRBV10-3 and TRBJ1-1; D not certain. V gave up 2 bases and J gave up 0 bases, with 7 bases separating them. Per the germline V gene, CDR1 is ENHRY and CDR2 is SYGVKD. The CDR3 contains 14 residues. CDR3 residues: CAISEGALNTEAFF. The CDR3, as DNA: TGTGCCATCAGTGAGGGAGCCCTGAACACTGAAGCTTTCTTT.

In DNA, the CDR3 is TGTGCCAGCAGTGGAACAGGGTTCGCCACCGGGGAGCTGTTTTTT. It translates to CASSGTGFATGELFF. The chain uses TRBV28 and TRBJ2-2, with D perhaps matching TRBD1 (6 bases). The CDR3 loop spans 15 amino acids. V was cut by 5 bases and J by 4 bases, with 14 bases left in between. Germline V lookup: CDR1 MDHEN, CDR2 SYDVKM. Using reference TRBV28 and TRBJ2-2 for the parts outside the CDR3, the full variable domain is DVKVTQSSRYLVKRTGEKVFLECVQDMDHENMFWYRQDPGLGLRLIYFSYDVKMKEKGDIPEGYSVSREKKERFSLILESASTNQTSMYLCASSGTGFATGELFFGEGSRLTVL.

The chain joins TRBV5-3 to TRBJ1-1; D is ambiguous. TRBV5-3 falls under the ORF class, with uncertain function. The CDR3 contains 13 residues. With 0 bases removed from V and 0 bases from J, the gap between germline ends came to 3 bases. DNA of the CDR3: TGTGCCAGAAGCTTGGCAGTGAACACTGAAGCTTTCTTT. It translates to CARSLAVNTEAFF.

This clone has just one count. The gene calls are TRBV6-5 and TRBJ2-1, with TRBD2 matching over 12 bases. The CDR3 sequence is 15 residues long. Germline V gives CDR1 MNHEY, CDR2 SVGAGI. The J segment lost 7 bases and the V segment lost 5 bases, leaving 6 bases of the junction unmatched. The DNA of the CDR3 is TGTGCCAGCAGTAGCACTAGCGGGAGGTGGAATGAGCAGTTCTTC. Protein: CASSSTSGRWNEQFF.

The chain is built from TRBV2 and TRBJ2-7, with 9 bases that match TRBD1. V lost 4 bases to trimming and J lost 6 bases; unmatched junction nucleotides: 4. The germline CDR1 and CDR2 sequences are SNHLY and FYNNEI. This CDR3 comprises 13 residues. The CDR3 loop reads CASSADRGAEQYF. CDR3 DNA: TGTGCCAGCAGTGCGGACAGGGGTGCCGAGCAGTACTTC.

The sample holds one count of this clone. V is TRBV19 and J is TRBJ1-3, with a possible D match to TRBD1 (6 bases). The germline V and J ends were trimmed by 4 bases and 0 bases, with 19 bases remaining between them. Germline assignment: CDR1 LNHDA and CDR2 SQIVND (reference sequence). The CDR3 sequence is 18 residues long. This chain's CDR3 is CASSKYATGVGSGNTIYF. Here the CDR3 DNA reads TGTGCCAGTAGTAAGTACGCGACAGGCGTCGGCTCTGGAAACACCATATATTTT.

The V and J genes are TRBV2 and TRBJ1-5; 11 bases match TRBD1. The junction had 0 bases not matched to a gene; V was cut back by 4 bases and J by 7 bases. This CDR3 is 13 amino acids long. Germline-derived CDR1 and CDR2 are SNHLY and FYNNEI. The CDR3 DNA reads as TGTGCCAGCAGTGGGACAGGGGGCCAGCCCCAGCATTTT. It encodes CASSGTGGQPQHF.

The V gene is TRBV30, the J gene TRBJ1-2; D might be TRBD1 (5 bases). Trimming left V 4 bases short and J 4 bases short, with 25 bases between. The CDR3 sequence is 17 residues long. In germline, CDR1 is GTSNPN, CDR2 SVGIG (reference sequence). The CDR3, as DNA: TGTGCCTGGAACGGGGGACTCGAGAGTTCGGGTCGCTATGGCTACACCTTC. As protein: CAWNGGLESSGRYGYTF.

The CDR3: CASSLIRGNYRARSTDTQYF. DNA of the CDR3: TGTGCCAGCAGCCTCATCCGAGGGAATTACAGGGCACGGAGCACAGATACGCAGTATTTT. The chain couples TRBV28 to TRBJ2-3, with a possible D match to TRBD1 (6 bases). V lost 6 bases to trimming and J lost 0 bases, with 28 bases between them. The CDR3 contains 20 residues. Looked up from germline, CDR1 is MDHEN and CDR2 is SYDVKM.

This chain connects TRBV19 to TRBJ1-1, with 7 bases identical to TRBD1. The CDR3 is 14 amino acids. CDR1 LNHDA and CDR2 SQIVND come from the germline V gene (reference sequence). With 5 bases clipped from V and 1 base from J, the junction kept 4 bases outside the gene matches. CDR3 nucleotides: TGTGCCAGTAGTGTGAGACAGGGGAACACTGAAGCTTTCTTT. Protein product: CASSVRQGNTEAFF.

The J gene is TRBJ1-1, the V gene TRBV6-5; TRBD1 agrees at 7 bases. V trimming: 2 bases; J trimming: 1 base; junction bases outside the gene matches: 1. The length of the CDR3 is 14 residues. Germline V gives CDR1 MNHEY, CDR2 SVGAGI. The CDR3 loop reads CASSYRDRNTEAFF. In nucleotides, the CDR3 is TGTGCCAGCAGTTACCGGGACAGGAACACTGAAGCTTTCTTT.

The V call is TRBV19, the J call TRBJ1-2, with TRBD1 matching over 9 bases. J was trimmed by 3 bases and V by 5 bases; bases with no gene match: 4. The germline gives CDR1 LNHDA, CDR2 SQIVND (reference sequence). The length of the CDR3 is 14 residues. CDR3 nucleotides: TGTGCCAGTAGTGTACAGGGGGCTGACTATGGCTACACCTTC. It specifies CASSVQGADYGYTF. The variable domain in full, completed from reference TRBV19 and TRBJ1-2, reads DGGITQSPKYLFRKEGQNVTLSCEQNLNHDAMYWYRQDPGQGLRLIYYSQIVNDFQKGDIAEGYSVSREKKESFPLTVTSAQKNPTAFYLCASSVQGADYGYTFGSGTRLTVV.